The 22 T cell receptor beta chains reported below all come from one sample, sequenced in a study of CD8 T cells in Susac syndrome. Random hexamers were used to reverse transcribe the RNA input (roughly 0.5 to 1 ug). TCRdb called the immunoSEQ multiplex PCR reads again in MiXCR, with one record for every CDR3 protein. The sample holds about 190,000 distinct CDR3 sequences; 95% are singletons and the top ten take approximately 0.1%. Sequences were obtained from CD4+ T cells from PBMCs. Receptors originate from a human donor in good health.

V usage is TRBV6-1 and J usage is TRBJ2-3; D gene ambiguous. The CDR3 length is 15 residues. Trimming pared 8 bases from V and 6 bases from J, leaving 21 bases between. Germline V gene lookup returns CDR1 MNHNS and CDR2 SASEGT. DNA for the CDR3: TGTGCCAGCGGAGACCGGCCTTCCGCTATGGATACGCAGTATTTT. Translation: CASGDRPSAMDTQYF.

The genes are TRBV20-1 and TRBJ2-1; 7 positions agree with TRBD2. Germline assignment: CDR1 DFQATT and CDR2 SNEGSKA (reference sequence). Unmatched junction bases numbered 11, after V lost 3 bases and J lost 0 bases. This CDR3 is built from 17 residues. CDR3 DNA: TGCAGTGCTAGTTTGGGCGGGAGTCCTAGCTCCTACAATGAGCAGTTCTTC. This encodes CSASLGGSPSSYNEQFF.

This chain connects TRBV28 to TRBJ2-1; no clear D gene. Germline lookup yields CDR1 MDHEN and CDR2 SYDVKM. The CDR3 has 16 residues. Trimming removed 6 bases from V and 1 base from J, with 16 bases in between. CDR3 nucleotides: TGTGCCAGCAGACATAACCGGGCCCTTTCCTACAATGAGCAGTTCTTC. Amino acids: CASRHNRALSYNEQFF.

The chain uses TRBV30 and TRBJ2-4; D call uncertain. Germline V gene data show CDR1 as GTSNPN and CDR2 as SVGIG (reference sequence). The V and J ends lost 5 bases and 4 bases respectively, with 15 bases between them. The CDR3 spans 14 residues. CDR3 loop: CAWDLELPKNIQYF. CDR3 nucleotides: TGTGCCTGGGACCTGGAACTACCAAAAAACATTCAGTACTTC. The complete variable domain, with remaining parts taken from reference TRBV30 and TRBJ2-4, reads SQTIHQWPATLVQPVGSPLSLECTVEGTSNPNLYWYRQAAGRGLQLLFYSVGIGQISSEVPQNLSASRPQDRQFILSSKKLLLSDSGFYLCAWDLELPKNIQYFGAGTRLSVL.

This clonotype has just a few counts. The chain combines TRBV30 with TRBJ2-1, with a weak D call TRBD1 (5 bases). Deletions cut 0 bases from V and 4 bases from J, with 7 bases between. Looked up from germline, CDR1 is GTSNPN and CDR2 is SVGIG (reference sequence). The length of the CDR3 is 13 residues. CDR3 protein: CAWSVGPYNEQFF. The CDR3 DNA reads as TGTGCCTGGAGTGTGGGGCCGTACAATGAGCAGTTCTTC.

This chain uses TRBV29-1 with TRBJ1-1, with D hard to call. The CDR3 sequence is 11 residues long. From germline, CDR1 is SQVTM and CDR2 ANQGSEA. V lost 0 bases and J lost 10, with 9 bases in between. The CDR3 is CSVEEKGGAFF. The CDR3 coding sequence is TGCAGCGTTGAAGAAAAGGGTGGAGCTTTCTTT.

The chain links TRBV12-3 or TRBV12-4 to TRBJ1-5; D is possibly TRBD1 (6 bases). The CDR3 spans 14 residues. V lost 4 bases and J 5 bases, leaving 12 bases between the germline ends. As DNA, the CDR3 is TGTGCCAGCAGTTCACACAGGGAGGATCAGCCCCAGCATTTT. This codes for CASSSHREDQPQHF.

The genes are TRBV9 and TRBJ2-5; D is possibly TRBD1 (5 bases). CDR1 is SGDLS and CDR2 is YYNGEE in the germline V gene. CDR3 length equals 15 residues. Trimming removed 0 bases at V and 4 bases at J, with 13 bases between. The CDR3 loop is CASSVADTTRETQYF. CDR3 nucleotides: TGTGCCAGCAGCGTAGCGGACACGACCCGAGAGACCCAGTACTTC.

The V and J genes are TRBV4-1 and TRBJ1-5; 8 bases are a match to TRBD1. The CDR3 sequence is 17 residues long. Germline CDR1 is MGHRA and CDR2 is YSYEKL. The J segment lost 7 bases and the V segment lost 3 bases, leaving 14 bases of the junction unmatched. Here the CDR3 reads CASSQSDPGTGKQPQHF. CDR3 DNA: TGCGCCAGCAGCCAGTCAGATCCAGGGACAGGAAAACAGCCCCAGCATTTT.

The chain employs TRBV27 and TRBJ2-1, with TRBD1 as a possible D gene (6 bases). CDR1 MNHEY and CDR2 SMNVEV come from the germline V gene (reference sequence). The CDR3 loop spans 15 amino acids. Trimming took off 2 bases at V and 7 bases at J, with 15 bases between the two ends. CDR3 bases: TGTGCCAGCAGTTTAAGGGACAACGAGGGTAATGAGCAGTTCTTC. It yields the protein CASSLRDNEGNEQFF.

The J gene is TRBJ2-1, the V gene TRBV29-1; possibly TRBD1 for D (5 bases). This CDR3 is built from 11 residues. CDR1 and CDR2 (germline): SQVTM, ANQGSEA. V lost 5 bases and J 7 bases, leaving 9 bases between the germline ends. Here the CDR3 DNA reads TGCAGCGTTTCTCAGGGAAATGAGCAGTTCTTC. Encoded protein: CSVSQGNEQFF.

The chain joins TRBV29-1 to TRBJ1-1; 7 positions match TRBD1. The CDR3 consists of 14 residues. Germline V CDR1 and CDR2: SQVTM, ANQGSEA. V was clipped by 6 bases and J by 2 bases; unmatched bases: 9. DNA for the CDR3: TGCAGCGTACGACAGGGTCCGGTCAACACTGAAGCTTTCTTT. This codes for CSVRQGPVNTEAFF.

The J gene is TRBJ2-7, the V gene TRBV3-1, with D tentatively TRBD2 (5 bases). There are 15 residues in the CDR3. Germline V CDR1 and CDR2: LGHDT, YNNKEL (reference sequence). Trimming shortened V by 4 bases and J by 0 bases, and 13 bases separated the two germline ends. DNA for the CDR3: TGTGCCAGCAGCCCCCCCGGACTGCCCTCCTACGAGCAGTACTTC. Residues: CASSPPGLPSYEQYF.

This chain joins TRBV6-6 and TRBJ2-5, with unresolved D. Trimming removed 0 bases at V and 4 bases at J, with 12 bases between. From germline, CDR1 is MNHNY and CDR2 SVGAGI (reference sequence). There are 15 residues in the CDR3. CDR3 sequence reads: CASSYSENVGETQYF. For the CDR3, the DNA is TGTGCCAGCAGTTACTCAGAGAACGTCGGAGAGACCCAGTACTTC.

The chain is built from TRBV3-1 and TRBJ2-5, with TRBD2 identical over 8 bases. The CDR3 contains 15 residues. CDR1 and CDR2 from the germline V gene are LGHDT and YNNKEL (reference sequence). Unmatched junction bases numbered 6, after V lost 3 bases and J lost 3 bases. The CDR3 spells CASSQGTSWKETQYF. DNA of the CDR3: TGTGCCAGCAGCCAGGGGACTAGTTGGAAAGAGACCCAGTACTTC.

This rearrangement joins TRBV29-1 to TRBJ1-1; D is undetermined. In germline, CDR1 is SQVTM, CDR2 ANQGSEA. The CDR3 contains 11 residues. V lost 8 bases, J lost 5 bases, and 12 bases lay in between. CDR3 residues: CSSLGSTEAFF. As DNA, the CDR3 is TGCAGCTCCTTGGGCAGTACTGAAGCTTTCTTT. The full variable domain, in which reference TRBV29-1 and TRBJ1-1 provide the parts outside the CDR3, is SAVISQKPSRDICQRGTSLTIQCQVDSQVTMMFWYRQQPGQSLTLIATANQGSEATYESGFVIDKFPISRPNLTFSTLTVSNMSPEDSSIYLCSSLGSTEAFFGQGTRLTVV.

The V call is TRBV4-3, the J call TRBJ1-2; the D is unclear. The germline V gene has CDR1 LGHNA and CDR2 YSLEER. CDR3 length equals 13 residues. V was shortened by 1 base and J by 8 bases, with 11 bases between the two germline ends. The CDR3 DNA sequence: TGCGCCAGCAGCCAAGCCGGCCTTTCGGGCTACACCTTC. Translated: CASSQAGLSGYTF.

The rearrangement uses TRBV20-1 and TRBJ2-4; 8 bases align to TRBD1. In germline, CDR1 is DFQATT, CDR2 SNEGSKA (reference sequence). CDR3 length: 17 amino acids. With 6 bases clipped from V and 0 bases from J, the junction kept 13 bases outside the gene matches. The CDR3 region is CSAKKSGQGLAKNIQYF. The CDR3 coding sequence is TGCAGTGCGAAGAAGAGCGGACAGGGACTAGCCAAAAACATTCAGTACTTC.

The chain joins TRBV20-1 to TRBJ2-4; the D gene is possibly TRBD1 (5 bases). Germline CDR1 reads DFQATT; CDR2 reads SNEGSKA (reference sequence). V lost 6 bases and J lost 3, with 12 bases in between. CDR3 length: 13 amino acids. CDR3 sequence: CSAGQLGKNIQYF. CDR3 nucleotide sequence: TGCAGTGCAGGACAATTAGGCAAAAACATTCAGTACTTC.

This clonotype was picked up one time. The chain couples TRBV19 to TRBJ1-2; D is possibly TRBD1 (6 bases). With 2 bases removed from V and 8 bases from J, the gap between germline ends came to 18 bases. Germline CDR1 reads LNHDA; CDR2 reads SQIVND (reference sequence). The CDR3 is 15 residues long. The CDR3 DNA follows: TGTGCCAGTAGTATACGGGACATGCCGGGAGGGGGCTACACCTTC. Amino acids: CASSIRDMPGGGYTF.

The chain uses TRBV15 and TRBJ2-1; tentative D call: TRBD2 (5 bases). The V gene's germline CDR1 is LNHNV and CDR2 YYDKDF (reference sequence). Trimming took off 0 bases at V and 9 bases at J, with 12 bases between the two ends. This CDR3 spans 14 amino acids. The CDR3 loop reads CATSRDSGYGEQFF. In nucleotides, the CDR3 is TGTGCCACCAGCAGAGATTCGGGGTATGGTGAGCAGTTCTTC.

This chain uses TRBV20-1 with TRBJ2-1; D may match TRBD1 or TRBD2 (5 bases each). This CDR3 has 13 amino acids. The V gene's germline CDR1 is DFQATT and CDR2 SNEGSKA (reference sequence). With 5 bases removed from V and 6 bases from J, the gap between germline ends came to 14 bases. CDR3 region: CSAYGTQLNEQFF. CDR3 DNA sequence: TGCAGTGCTTACGGGACCCAGCTCAATGAGCAGTTCTTC.